These 24 T cell receptor beta chains originate from one sample sequenced in a study of CXCR3-negative and CXCR3-positive naive CD8 T cells (dated by TCRdb to between 2018 and 2021). Summary of the overall study and its limitations: Compared with CXCR3-negative naive cells, CXCR3-positive naive cells had TRB CDR3s with higher hydrophobicity (lower Kidera factor 4), lower energy, and higher strength and volume indices.

Their cognate antigens are unknown. Sequencing was performed on a NextSeq 550. The Human TCR Profiling Kit (MiLaboratory) was used to prepare UMI-labeled 5' RACE TRB cDNA libraries. Based on TCRdb reprocessing of the reads, there is one entry per CDR3 protein sequence, and DNA is missing. The table for this sample lists under 150,000 distinct CDR3 sequences. Around 0.3% of the sample is in the top ten clones. The sample comprised naive CXCR3+ CD8+ T cells from blood. Per the publication, the cell subset or site label means: CD45RO-CCR7+CD27+CD95- naive CD8+ T cells expressing CXCR3 (TNR3+). Receptor source: a human donor in good health. Some clones in this sample may be carry-over from other donors' samples.

V is TRBV29-1 and J is TRBJ2-7. This CDR3 is built from 11 residues. CDR1 is SQVTM and CDR2 is ANQGSEA in the germline V gene. CDR3 sequence reads: CSVEERGEQYF.

The gene calls are TRBV2 and TRBJ1-1. CDR1 is SNHLY, CDR2 FYNNEI, per germline. This CDR3 is 14 amino acids long. The CDR3 region is CASSAPGPKFEAFF.

The chain combines TRBV4-3 with TRBJ2-2; absent DNA, TCRdb's TRBD1 call cannot be checked. Germline assignment: CDR1 LGHNA and CDR2 YSLEER. The CDR3 covers 16 residues. The CDR3 loop reads CASSQEVQGWTGELFF.

J is TRBJ2-7 and V is TRBV28; lacking DNA, the TRBD1 call made by TCRdb goes unchecked. Per germline, CDR1 MDHEN and CDR2 SYDVKM. The CDR3 covers 15 residues. The CDR3 is CASSLGPDSGDEQYF.

V and J are TRBV12-3 or TRBV12-4 and TRBJ2-1; TCRdb calls TRBD1, which cannot be checked without DNA. The CDR3 is 15 residues long. CDR3 sequence reads: CASSFSGGVYNEQFF.

The chain combines TRBV12-3 or TRBV12-4 with TRBJ1-2; TCRdb outputs TRBD1, but without DNA this stays unchecked. The CDR3 has 20 amino acids. CDR3 sequence reads: CASRGGRDGTDWEFEYGYTF.

This rearrangement joins TRBV6-2 or TRBV6-3 to TRBJ2-1; there is no DNA to check the TCRdb D call of TRBD2. The CDR3 is 13 residues long. CDR1 and CDR2 from the germline V gene are MNHEY and SVGEGT. Here the CDR3 reads CASSQLETNEQFF.

Here the CDR3 reads CASSIFAVNTGELFF. The chain carries TRBV19 and TRBJ2-2. The germline gives CDR1 LNHDA, CDR2 SQIVND (reference sequence). The CDR3 sequence is 15 residues long.

V usage is TRBV5-1 and J usage is TRBJ1-6; TCRdb indicates TRBD1, and absent DNA this call remains unverified. CDR3 size: 14 residues. Germline-derived CDR1 and CDR2 are SGHRS and YFSETQ. The CDR3 is CASSPGTGDSPLHF.

The genes are TRBV5-1 and TRBJ2-7. The germline V gene has CDR1 SGHRS and CDR2 YFSETQ. The CDR3 totals 11 residues. CDR3 protein: CASSFRDEQYF.

This chain uses TRBV14 with TRBJ2-2. Germline V gene sequence: CDR1 SGHDN, CDR2 FVKESK. CDR3 length equals 15 residues. CDR3 sequence: CASSQDWFGTGELFF.

This sequence joins TRBV12-3 or TRBV12-4 and TRBJ2-1; the D call of TRBD1 rests on TCRdb alone, since no DNA is present to check it. This CDR3 is built from 17 residues. The CDR3 here is CASSFSQGAQSYNEQFF.

The J gene is TRBJ1-2, the V gene TRBV15; the TRBD1 assignment by TCRdb is unverifiable without DNA. This CDR3 is built from 15 residues. CDR1 and CDR2 (germline): LNHNV, YYDKDF (reference sequence). The chain's CDR3 is CATSRDRGGAYGYTF. Complete variable domain (other parts from reference TRBV15 and TRBJ1-2): DAMVIQNPRYQVTQFGKPVTLSCSQTLNHNVMYWYQQKSSQAPKLLFHYYDKDFNNEADTPDNFQSRRPNTSFCFLDIRSPGLGDTAMYLCATSRDRGGAYGYTFGSGTRLTVV.

The chain has TRBV29-1 and TRBJ2-1. CDR1 is SQVTM, CDR2 ANQGSEA, per germline. The CDR3 has 12 residues. CDR3 in amino acids: CSSRRSYNEQFF.

The J gene is TRBJ2-3, the V gene TRBV28; the D call of TRBD2 rests on TCRdb alone, since no DNA is present to check it. The germline V gene has CDR1 MDHEN and CDR2 SYDVKM. There are 15 residues in the CDR3. CDR3 amino acids: CASSLSLGGGDTQYF.

The rearrangement uses TRBV6-5 and TRBJ2-1; TCRdb outputs TRBD1, but without DNA this stays unchecked. CDR3 length equals 14 residues. CDR1 is MNHEY and CDR2 is SVGAGI in the germline V gene. The CDR3 region is CASSYGVTGLEQFF.

The genes are TRBV12-3 or TRBV12-4 and TRBJ2-3. The CDR3 has 12 residues. CDR3 sequence: CASSPITDTQYF.

This rearrangement joins TRBV4-1 to TRBJ2-3; the D gene TCRdb calls, TRBD2, cannot be checked with no DNA. This CDR3 is 16 amino acids long. Per the germline V gene, CDR1 is MGHRA and CDR2 is YSYEKL. Here the CDR3 reads CASSQLSGVKGDTQYF.

The CDR3 sequence is CASSLTRAPPQETQYF. The chain employs TRBV28 and TRBJ2-5; lacking DNA, the TRBD1 call made by TCRdb goes unchecked. The CDR3 runs 16 residues. Germline V gene data show CDR1 as MDHEN and CDR2 as SYDVKM.

V usage is TRBV20-1 and J usage is TRBJ2-1; TCRdb calls TRBD2, which cannot be checked without DNA. Germline CDR1 reads DFQATT; CDR2 reads SNEGSKA (reference sequence). CDR3 length: 16 residues. CDR3 region: CGARDISGGAVDEQFF.

The genes are TRBV12-3 or TRBV12-4 and TRBJ2-7; the D call from TCRdb, TRBD2, cannot be confirmed without DNA. The CDR3 totals 14 residues. The CDR3 loop is CASSSGLVWYEQYF.

The V gene is TRBV4-2, the J gene TRBJ2-1; TCRdb's assignment of TRBD1 cannot be checked, as there is no DNA. The CDR3 loop spans 16 amino acids. Per germline, CDR1 LGHNA and CDR2 YNFKEQ. Here the CDR3 reads CASSQLGQGFLPEQFF.

The chain employs TRBV25-1 and TRBJ2-7; TCRdb gives TRBD2 as the D gene, but with no DNA this cannot be confirmed. Germline CDR1 MGHDK, CDR2 SYGVNS. This CDR3 is 11 amino acids long. The CDR3: CASWGGAEQYF.

The V gene is TRBV7-9, the J gene TRBJ2-3; TCRdb returns TRBD2, unconfirmable since there is no DNA. The CDR3 contains 19 residues. Germline CDR1 SEHNR, CDR2 FQNEAQ (reference sequence). The CDR3 here is CASSLATSGGSLDTDTQYF.